These 6 T cell receptor beta chains were sequenced from one sample in a study of blood T cell repertoires in COVID-19. Sequenced by immunoSEQ multiplex PCR; TCRdb stores in-frame clones only, minus some. Altogether under 300,000 clones are present, 80% to 90% being singletons, with the ten largest covering 3.5% to 4.5%. Sequencing was done on a sample of peripheral blood. These receptors all stem from a man aged 50-60 years with acute or convalescent COVID-19.

The rearrangement uses TRBV7-2 and TRBJ2-3; D remains ambiguous. Germline values: CDR1 SGHTA, CDR2 FQGNSA. The V and J ends lost 1 base and 6 bases respectively, with 8 bases between them. CDR3 length equals 13 residues. Written as DNA, the CDR3 is TGTGCCAGCAGCTTAGTATCACTGGATACGCAGTATTTT. This translates into CASSLVSLDTQYF.

The chain is built from TRBV27 and TRBJ2-1; TRBD2 matches 8 bases. Trimming cost V 6 bases and J 7 bases; bases outside gene matches: 8. The CDR3 loop spans 14 amino acids. CDR1 and CDR2 from the germline V gene are MNHEY and SMNVEV (reference sequence). CDR3 nucleotides: TGTGCCAGCAGCGAGGGACTAGTCATTAATGAGCAGTTCTTC. Its protein product is CASSEGLVINEQFF.

This rearrangement joins TRBV6-5 to TRBJ1-6; D remains unclear. V was pared by 6 bases and J by 8 bases, with 14 bases between. Germline V gene data show CDR1 as MNHEY and CDR2 as SVGAGI. CDR3 size: 14 residues. As DNA, the CDR3 is TGTGCCAGCAGCCCCAGCGGCAGGCATTCACCCCTCCACTTT. Amino acids: CASSPSGRHSPLHF.

The V and J genes are TRBV5-1 and TRBJ1-1; D gene uncertain. Trimming removed 2 bases at V and 6 bases at J, with 14 bases between. The length of the CDR3 is 14 residues. Germline lookup yields CDR1 SGHRS and CDR2 YFSETQ. In DNA form, the CDR3 reads TGCGCCAGCAGCTTCGGCGGAGAAGGCGCTGAAGCTTTCTTT. Amino acid sequence: CASSFGGEGAEAFF.

This clone was picked up a small number of times. This chain joins TRBV4-1 and TRBJ1-1; 8 positions match TRBD1. Looked up from germline, CDR1 is MGHRA and CDR2 is YSYEKL. This CDR3 region has 16 residues. V lost 0 bases to trimming and J lost 10 bases; unmatched junction nucleotides: 13. The CDR3 spells CASSQDLGQGNTRAFF. CDR3 DNA sequence: TGCGCCAGCAGCCAAGATCTTGGACAGGGAAATACCCGAGCTTTCTTT.

This clone was detected a few times. The V call is TRBV5-1, the J call TRBJ1-6, with 9 bases matching TRBD1. Germline V gene data show CDR1 as SGHRS and CDR2 as YFSETQ. This CDR3 contains 16 residues. The trim removed 4 bases at V and 10 bases at J, leaving 12 bases unmatched. CDR3 DNA sequence: TGCGCCAGCAGCGCTGGGGACAGGGCTTTTAAGTCACCCCTCCACTTT. It translates to CASSAGDRAFKSPLHF.